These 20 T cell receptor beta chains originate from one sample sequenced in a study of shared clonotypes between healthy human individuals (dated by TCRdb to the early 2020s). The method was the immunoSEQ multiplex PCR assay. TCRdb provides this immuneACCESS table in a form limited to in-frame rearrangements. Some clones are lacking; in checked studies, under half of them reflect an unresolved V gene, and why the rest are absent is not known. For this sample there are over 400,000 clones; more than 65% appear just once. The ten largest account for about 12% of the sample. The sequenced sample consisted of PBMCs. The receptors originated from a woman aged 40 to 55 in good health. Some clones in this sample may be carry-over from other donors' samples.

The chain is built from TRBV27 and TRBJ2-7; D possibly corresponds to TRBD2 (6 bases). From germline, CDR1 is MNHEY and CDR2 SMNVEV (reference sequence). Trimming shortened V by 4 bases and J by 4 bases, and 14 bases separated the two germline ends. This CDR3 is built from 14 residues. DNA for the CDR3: TGTGCCAGCAGTTCTGCGGGGCCGGTATACGAGCAGTACTTC. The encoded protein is CASSSAGPVYEQYF.

In DNA, the CDR3 is TGTGCCAGCAGCTTAGTGGGGTATGGCTACACCTTC. This encodes CASSLVGYGYTF. This sequence joins TRBV7-9 and TRBJ1-2; no definite D call. Trimming took off 1 base at V and 5 bases at J, with 5 bases between the two ends. The CDR3 is 12 amino acids. Germline V gene sequence: CDR1 SEHNR, CDR2 FQNEAQ (reference sequence).

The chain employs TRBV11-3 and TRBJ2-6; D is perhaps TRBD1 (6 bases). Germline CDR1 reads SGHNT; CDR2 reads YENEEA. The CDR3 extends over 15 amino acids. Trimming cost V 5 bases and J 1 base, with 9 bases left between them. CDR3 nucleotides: TGTGCCAGCAGCACAACAGGGTCTGGGGCCAACGTCCTGACTTTC. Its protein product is CASSTTGSGANVLTF.

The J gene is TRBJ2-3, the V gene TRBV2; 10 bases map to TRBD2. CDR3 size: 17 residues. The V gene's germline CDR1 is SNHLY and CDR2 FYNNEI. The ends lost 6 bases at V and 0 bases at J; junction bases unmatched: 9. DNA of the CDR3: TGTGCCAGCAGGAAAGCCTGGGGACTAGCGAGCACAGATACGCAGTATTTT. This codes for CASRKAWGLASTDTQYF.

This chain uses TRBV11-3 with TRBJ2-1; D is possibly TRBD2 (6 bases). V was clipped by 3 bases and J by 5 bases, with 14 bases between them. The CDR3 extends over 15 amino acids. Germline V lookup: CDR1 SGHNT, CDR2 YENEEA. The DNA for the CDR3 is TGTGCCAGCAGCTTTGGGGGGTGGGCCAACAATGAGCAGTTCTTC. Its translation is CASSFGGWANNEQFF.

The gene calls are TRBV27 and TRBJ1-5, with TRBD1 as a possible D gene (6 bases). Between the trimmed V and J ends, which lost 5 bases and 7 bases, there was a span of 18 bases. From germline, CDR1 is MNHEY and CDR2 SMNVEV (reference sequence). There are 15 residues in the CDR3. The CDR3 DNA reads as TGTGCCAGCAGTCTACAGGGTGGAGGGAAACAGCCCCAGCATTTT. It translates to CASSLQGGGKQPQHF.

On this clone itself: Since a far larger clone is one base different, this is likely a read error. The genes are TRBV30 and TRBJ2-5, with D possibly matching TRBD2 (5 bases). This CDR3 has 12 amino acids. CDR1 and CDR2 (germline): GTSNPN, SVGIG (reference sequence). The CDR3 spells CAWSVLGEIQYF. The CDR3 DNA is TGTGCCTGGAGTGTATTGGGAGAGATCCAGTACTTC.

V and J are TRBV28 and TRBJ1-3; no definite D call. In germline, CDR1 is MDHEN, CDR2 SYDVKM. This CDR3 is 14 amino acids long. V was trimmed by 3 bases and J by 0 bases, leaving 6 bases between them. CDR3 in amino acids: CASSFVSSGNTIYF. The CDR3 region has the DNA TGTGCCAGCAGTTTTGTCAGCTCTGGAAACACCATATATTTT.

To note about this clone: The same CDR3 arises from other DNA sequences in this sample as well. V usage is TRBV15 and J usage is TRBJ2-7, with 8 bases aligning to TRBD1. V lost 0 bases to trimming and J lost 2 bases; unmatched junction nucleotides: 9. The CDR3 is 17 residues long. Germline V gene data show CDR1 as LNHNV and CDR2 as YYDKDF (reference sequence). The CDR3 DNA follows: TGTGCCACCAGCAGAGATCTTATCGGACAGGGTACCTACGAGCAGTACTTC. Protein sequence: CATSRDLIGQGTYEQYF.

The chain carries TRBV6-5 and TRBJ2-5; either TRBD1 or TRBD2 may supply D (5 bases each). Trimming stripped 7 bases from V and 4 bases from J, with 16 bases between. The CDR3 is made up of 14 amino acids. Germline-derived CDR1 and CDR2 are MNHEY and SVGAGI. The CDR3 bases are TGTGCCAGCACCCCACCGGGGACGGGAGAGACCCAGTACTTC. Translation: CASTPPGTGETQYF.

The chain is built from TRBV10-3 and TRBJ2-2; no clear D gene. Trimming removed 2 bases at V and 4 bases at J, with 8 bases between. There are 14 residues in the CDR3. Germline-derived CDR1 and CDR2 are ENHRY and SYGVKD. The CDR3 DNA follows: TGTGCCATCAGTGAGGCCTCCCTCACCGGGGAGCTGTTTTTT. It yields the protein CAISEASLTGELFF.

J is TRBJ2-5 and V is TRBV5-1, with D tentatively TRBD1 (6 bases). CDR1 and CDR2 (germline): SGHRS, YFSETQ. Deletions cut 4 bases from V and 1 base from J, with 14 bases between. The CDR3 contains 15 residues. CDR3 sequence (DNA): TGCGCCAGCAGCCCGAACAGGGTCTCCCAAGAGACCCAGTACTTC. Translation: CASSPNRVSQETQYF.

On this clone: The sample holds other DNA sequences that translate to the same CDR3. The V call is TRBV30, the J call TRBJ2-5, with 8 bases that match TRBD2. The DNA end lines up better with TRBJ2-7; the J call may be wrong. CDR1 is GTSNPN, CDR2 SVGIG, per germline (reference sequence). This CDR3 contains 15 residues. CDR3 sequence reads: CAWSLGLAGTYEQYF. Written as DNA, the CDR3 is TGTGCCTGGAGCCTCGGACTAGCCGGGACCTACGAGCAGTACTTC.

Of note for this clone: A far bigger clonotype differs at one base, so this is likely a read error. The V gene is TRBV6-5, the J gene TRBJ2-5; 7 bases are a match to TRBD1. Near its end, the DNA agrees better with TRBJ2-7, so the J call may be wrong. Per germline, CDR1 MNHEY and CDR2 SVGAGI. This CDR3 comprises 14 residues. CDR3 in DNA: TGTGCCAGCAGGGCGGACAGGCCCCACTACGAGCAGTACTTC. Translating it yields CASRADRPHYEQYF.

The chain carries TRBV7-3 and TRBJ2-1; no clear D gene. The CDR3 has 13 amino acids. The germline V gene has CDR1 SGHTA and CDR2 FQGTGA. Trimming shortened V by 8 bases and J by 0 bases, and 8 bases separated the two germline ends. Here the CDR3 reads CASYEGSYNEQFF. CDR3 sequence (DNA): TGTGCCAGCTATGAAGGCTCCTACAATGAGCAGTTCTTC.

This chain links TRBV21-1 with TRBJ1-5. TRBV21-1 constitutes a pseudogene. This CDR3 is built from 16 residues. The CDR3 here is CASSKESEYSNQPQHF. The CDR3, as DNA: TGTGCCAGCAGCAAAGAGTCAGAGTATAGCAATCAGCCCCAGCATTTT.

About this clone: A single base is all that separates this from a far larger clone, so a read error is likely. DNA for the CDR3: TGTGCCAGCGGCCACAAGGGGACAGGAAACTATGGCTACACCTTC. Translated, it gives CASGHKGTGNYGYTF. This chain connects TRBV7-2 to TRBJ1-2; 8 nucleotides align to TRBD1. Germline trimming cut 8 bases from V and 2 bases from J; bases unmatched to any gene: 10. Germline V gene data show CDR1 as SGHTA and CDR2 as FQGNSA. The CDR3 loop spans 15 amino acids.

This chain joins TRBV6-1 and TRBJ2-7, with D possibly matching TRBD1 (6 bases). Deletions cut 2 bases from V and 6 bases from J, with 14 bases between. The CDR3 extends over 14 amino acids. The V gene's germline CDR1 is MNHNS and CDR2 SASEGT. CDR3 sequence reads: CASSESAGAREQYF. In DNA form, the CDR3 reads TGTGCCAGCAGTGAAAGTGCAGGGGCCCGCGAGCAGTACTTC.

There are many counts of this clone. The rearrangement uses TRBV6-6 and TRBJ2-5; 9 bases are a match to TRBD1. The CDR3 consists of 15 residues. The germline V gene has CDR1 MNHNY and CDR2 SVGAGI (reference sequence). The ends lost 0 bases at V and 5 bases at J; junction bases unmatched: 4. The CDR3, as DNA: TGTGCCAGCAGTTACTCGGGACAGGGCTGGGAGACCCAGTACTTC. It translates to CASSYSGQGWETQYF.

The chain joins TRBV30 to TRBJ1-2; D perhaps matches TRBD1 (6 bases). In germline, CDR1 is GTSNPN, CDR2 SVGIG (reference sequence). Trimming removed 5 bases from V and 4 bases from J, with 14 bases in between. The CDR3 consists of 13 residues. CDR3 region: CAWSRGAPYGYTF. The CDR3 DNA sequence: TGTGCCTGGTCCCGGGGGGCGCCCTATGGCTACACCTTC.